The 28 T cell receptor beta chains below all came from one sample that was sequenced in a study of early T cells in non-severe SARS-CoV-2 infection. TCRdb reprocessed the 5' RACE reads via MiXCR and lists one record per CDR3 protein. Of around 92,000 distinct CDR3 sequences in the sample, roughly 11% were seen once. Sequenced input: whole blood. These receptor sequences come from an adult who was a healthcare worker with PCR-confirmed SARS-CoV-2 infection or an uninfected control (not recorded which).

Notes on this clonotype: A clone one base away is much larger, so this may be a read error. This chain joins TRBV20-1 and TRBJ2-1; possible D gene TRBD2, 5 bases. Trimming cost V 3 bases and J 6 bases, with 15 bases left between them. The CDR3 length is 14 residues. CDR1 is DFQATT, CDR2 SNEGSKA, per germline (reference sequence). Written as DNA, the CDR3 is TGCAGTGCTAGTCCGGGAAATGGGTTCAATGAGCAGTTCTTC. Translation: CSASPGNGFNEQFF.

The CDR3 nucleotides read TGCAGTGCTATGAGGCGGACTACCTACAATGAGCAGTTCTTC. Its translation is CSAMRRTTYNEQFF. V is TRBV20-1 and J is TRBJ2-1; a weak D match, TRBD2 (6 bases). Trimming cost V 4 bases and J 2 bases, with 12 bases left between them. The CDR3 spans 14 residues. Germline CDR1 and CDR2: DFQATT and SNEGSKA (reference sequence).

V is TRBV7-2 and J is TRBJ2-3; 8 bases line up with TRBD1. The germline CDR1 and CDR2 sequences are SGHTA and FQGNSA. CDR3 size: 14 residues. J was trimmed by 4 bases and V by 2 bases; bases with no gene match: 2. The DNA for the CDR3 is TGTGCCAGCAGCTTACCACAGGGGGCAGATACGCAGTATTTT. Its translation: CASSLPQGADTQYF.

V gene TRBV10-2 combines with J gene TRBJ2-7, with 11 bases identical to TRBD1. The germline V gene has CDR1 WSHSY and CDR2 SAAADI. The CDR3 covers 14 residues. Unmatched junction bases numbered 6, after V lost 6 bases and J lost 5 bases. The CDR3 DNA follows: TGCGCCAGCAGCCCTGGACAGGGGGCTAACGAGCAGTACTTC. Translation gives CASSPGQGANEQYF.

The sample holds many counts of this clonotype. V is TRBV27 and J is TRBJ2-7, with D perhaps matching TRBD1 or TRBD2 (7 bases each). Germline lookup yields CDR1 MNHEY and CDR2 SMNVEV (reference sequence). Trimming removed 6 bases from V and 2 bases from J, with 14 bases in between. The CDR3 is 14 residues long. CDR3 nucleotides: TGTGCCAGCAGGGGGGAGGGGGCACCCTACGAGCAGTACTTC. The encoded protein is CASRGEGAPYEQYF.

The chain is built from TRBV2 and TRBJ1-1; D unresolved. The CDR3 loop spans 13 amino acids. The germline gives CDR1 SNHLY, CDR2 FYNNEI. The ends were cut back, 2 bases at V and 0 bases at J, with 4 bases in the middle. The CDR3 nucleotides read TGTGCCAGCAGTGAAACCGTGAACACTGAAGCTTTCTTT. It translates to CASSETVNTEAFF.

This clonotype appeared many times. The chain joins TRBV4-2 to TRBJ1-2, with a possible D match to TRBD1 (5 bases). Germline-derived CDR1 and CDR2 are LGHNA and YNFKEQ. The CDR3 runs to 15 residues. V was cut by 0 bases and J by 7 bases, with 15 bases left in between. CDR3 DNA: TGTGCCAGCAGCCAAGATCAGGGTCTGCTAGGTGGCTACACCTTC. Amino acid sequence: CASSQDQGLLGGYTF.

To note about this clonotype: One end of the junction fails to match germline, which may point to a read error. The chain links TRBV18 to TRBJ2-3, with D possibly TRBD2 on 5 matching bases. This CDR3 is built from 16 residues. Germline CDR1 reads KGHSH; CDR2 reads LQKENI. For the CDR3, the DNA is TGTGCCAACTCACCGCAGGAGGTCTCTTACACAGATACGCAGTATTTT. This gives the protein CANSPQEVSYTDTQYF.

The chain joins TRBV7-9 to TRBJ1-1, with TRBD1 matching 7 bases. Germline CDR1 is SEHNR and CDR2 is FQNEAQ (reference sequence). The CDR3 length is 12 residues. V lost 5 bases and J lost 8; bases outside the gene matches: 5. The CDR3, as DNA: TGTGCCAGCAGCCAGGGGGACAGAGAAGCTTTCTTT. Its translation is CASSQGDREAFF.

In this sample, this clonotype turned up many times. CDR3 loop: CASSSAGGNQPQHF. The CDR3 DNA sequence: TGTGCCAGCAGTTCTGCAGGGGGGAATCAGCCCCAGCATTTT. The J gene is TRBJ1-5, the V gene TRBV6-2 or TRBV6-3; 7 positions match TRBD1. This CDR3 region has 14 residues. V dropped 4 bases and J dropped 4; count of bases not matched to a gene: 4. Looked up from germline, CDR1 is MNHEY and CDR2 is SVGEGT.

This clonotype was detected ten times or more. V usage is TRBV18 and J usage is TRBJ1-2; no reliable D call. Germline CDR1 is KGHSH and CDR2 is LQKENI. The CDR3 is made up of 14 amino acids. V lost 3 bases and J lost 4, with 12 bases in between. This CDR3 is CASSPHAMAYGYTF. CDR3 in DNA: TGTGCCAGCTCACCGCATGCGATGGCCTATGGCTACACCTTC.

This clonotype was picked up a small number of times. The chain carries TRBV2 and TRBJ2-7; D call uncertain. Germline CDR1 reads SNHLY; CDR2 reads FYNNEI. With 4 bases removed from V and 0 bases from J, the gap between germline ends came to 13 bases. This CDR3 spans 15 amino acids. CDR3 DNA: TGTGCCAGCAGTGGTCGGCTTTTAAGCTCCTACGAGCAGTACTTC. Amino acid sequence: CASSGRLLSSYEQYF. The whole variable domain, remainder taken from reference TRBV2 and TRBJ2-7, is EPEVTQTPSHQVTQMGQEVILRCVPISNHLYFYWYRQILGQKVEFLVSFYNNEISEKSEIFDDQFSVERPDGSNFTLKIRSTKLEDSAMYFCASSGRLLSSYEQYFGPGTRLTVT.

The CDR3 spells CAISESTVPEQYF. The CDR3 DNA follows: TGTGCCATCAGTGAGTCAACAGTACCCGAGCAGTACTTC. V is TRBV10-3 and J is TRBJ2-7; D call uncertain. Trimming pared 0 bases from V and 6 bases from J, leaving 9 bases between. Germline V gene data show CDR1 as ENHRY and CDR2 as SYGVKD. This CDR3 spans 13 amino acids.

The sample holds many counts of this clonotype. The V and J genes are TRBV4-2 and TRBJ1-1; no definite D call. The CDR3 runs 14 residues. The germline V gene encodes CDR1 LGHNA and CDR2 YNFKEQ. Deletions cut 1 base from V and 5 bases from J, with 11 bases between. CDR3 sequence reads: CASSQGGRQTEAFF. The CDR3 region has the DNA TGTGCCAGCAGCCAAGGGGGTCGGCAGACTGAAGCTTTCTTT.

In its sample, this clonotype was seen a few times. The chain recombines TRBV27 with TRBJ2-7; TRBD1 might be the D (6 bases). The CDR3 runs to 15 residues. V was shortened by 6 bases and J by 4 bases, with 19 bases between the two germline ends. Germline V lookup: CDR1 MNHEY, CDR2 SMNVEV (reference sequence). The CDR3 protein is CASSHRDPRYYEQYF. In DNA, the CDR3 is TGTGCCAGCAGCCACAGGGATCCCAGATATTACGAGCAGTACTTC.

This clonotype was detected many times. This chain connects TRBV4-1 to TRBJ1-1; D ambiguous. Germline V gene data show CDR1 as MGHRA and CDR2 as YSYEKL. V shed 4 bases and J shed 3 bases, with 12 bases lying between them. The CDR3 runs to 14 residues. The CDR3 DNA follows: TGCGCCAGCAGCCCCCAGGAAAGGGACACTGAAGCTTTCTTT. This encodes CASSPQERDTEAFF.

This clonotype was counted many times. This chain joins TRBV6-1 and TRBJ2-7; D possibly uses TRBD1 or TRBD2 (5 bases each). Germline V lookup: CDR1 MNHNS, CDR2 SASEGT. This CDR3 has 14 amino acids. V lost 5 bases and J lost 2, with 13 bases in between. The CDR3 region is CASSIWDGPYEQYF. The CDR3 nucleotides are TGTGCCAGCAGTATATGGGACGGACCCTACGAGCAGTACTTC.

This clonotype was seen a handful of times. The V call is TRBV19, the J call TRBJ2-2; D might be TRBD1 (5 bases). The CDR3 sequence is 18 residues long. Germline V gives CDR1 LNHDA, CDR2 SQIVND (reference sequence). V lost 4 bases and J lost 0, with 18 bases in between. CDR3 region: CASSTAYRLTTNTGELFF. The CDR3 bases are TGTGCCAGTAGTACCGCGTACAGGCTGACGACGAACACCGGGGAGCTGTTTTTT.

This clonotype showed up many times. One end of the junction does not line up with germline, which may come from a read error. The rearrangement uses TRBV5-4 and TRBJ1-2; D may be TRBD1 (5 bases). This CDR3 has 14 residues. Germline V CDR1 and CDR2: SGHNT, YYREEE (reference sequence). CDR3 sequence reads: CASSLGTYSYGYTF. The CDR3, as DNA: TGCGCCAGCAGCTTGGGGACGTACAGCTATGGCTACACCTTC.

This clonotype was detected only a few times. The rearrangement joins TRBV28 to TRBJ2-3; TRBD2 matches at 13 bases. Germline-derived CDR1 and CDR2 are MDHEN and SYDVKM. V trimming: 11 bases; J trimming: 6 bases; junction bases outside the gene matches: 8. This CDR3 has 14 residues. The chain's CDR3 is CAGGLAGVKDTQYF. The CDR3 DNA sequence: TGTGCCGGAGGACTAGCGGGAGTAAAGGATACGCAGTATTTT. The full variable domain, its missing parts supplied by reference TRBV28 and TRBJ2-3, is DVKVTQSSRYLVKRTGEKVFLECVQDMDHENMFWYRQDPGLGLRLIYFSYDVKMKEKGDIPEGYSVSREKKERFSLILESASTNQTSMYLCAGGLAGVKDTQYFGPGTRLTVL.

This clonotype was seen many times. V gene TRBV6-1 combines with J gene TRBJ1-5, with TRBD1 matching 7 bases. This CDR3 is built from 13 residues. The V and J ends lost 11 bases and 1 base, in that order; junction bases with no gene match: 5. Germline assignment: CDR1 MNHNS and CDR2 SASEGT. CDR3 DNA sequence: TGTGCCCATTCGGGACAGAGCAATCAGCCCCAGCATTTT. This sequence encodes CAHSGQSNQPQHF.

There are many counts of this clonotype. The gene calls are TRBV18 and TRBJ1-6; possible D gene TRBD1, 5 bases. V lost 1 base and J lost 7, with 17 bases in between. Germline loops: CDR1 KGHSH, CDR2 LQKENI. This CDR3 is built from 17 residues. The CDR3 DNA is TGTGCCAGCTCACCACTTGATACGGGACCGTCCAATTCACCCCTCCACTTT. Translating it yields CASSPLDTGPSNSPLHF.

This clonotype was found many times. The rearrangement links TRBV20-1 to TRBJ2-5; D gene unclear. The CDR3 loop spans 19 amino acids. V lost 3 bases to trimming and J lost 5 bases, with 31 bases between them. The V gene's germline CDR1 is DFQATT and CDR2 SNEGSKA (reference sequence). CDR3 loop: CSARDLGLNEVNMEETQYF. CDR3 bases: TGCAGTGCTAGGGACCTAGGCCTCAATGAAGTTAATATGGAGGAGACCCAGTACTTC.

This clonotype was counted many times. The chain links TRBV20-1 to TRBJ1-2; D uncertain. V lost 6 bases and J lost 7, with 12 bases in between. CDR1 is DFQATT and CDR2 is SNEGSKA in the germline V gene (reference sequence). The CDR3 contains 11 residues. For the CDR3, the DNA is TGCAGTGCCCCCCCTCGAGGTGGCTACACCTTC. Protein sequence: CSAPPRGGYTF.

This clonotype was seen a few times. The chain has TRBV11-2 and TRBJ1-1; 9 bases line up with TRBD1. The CDR3 has 14 residues. Germline V gene lookup returns CDR1 SGHAT and CDR2 FQNNGV. V gave up 5 bases and J gave up 1 base; unmatched junction bases: 2. Written as DNA, the CDR3 is TGTGCCAGCAGCCAGGACAGGGGGAACACTGAAGCTTTCTTT. Amino acids: CASSQDRGNTEAFF.

The chain carries TRBV2 and TRBJ1-5; no firm D call. The CDR3 extends over 14 amino acids. The germline V and J ends were trimmed by 7 bases and 0 bases, with 10 bases remaining between them. Germline V gives CDR1 SNHLY, CDR2 FYNNEI. The CDR3 sequence: CASTSTNSNQPQHF. CDR3 bases: TGTGCCAGCACGTCTACAAATAGCAATCAGCCCCAGCATTTT.

This clonotype was seen a handful of times. The chain has TRBV7-6 and TRBJ2-3; D is unresolved. Germline CDR1 is SGHVS and CDR2 is FNYEAQ. The CDR3 contains 12 residues. With 7 bases removed from V and 6 bases from J, the gap between germline ends came to 11 bases. CDR3 residues: CASKPVSDTQYF. The CDR3 DNA reads as TGTGCCAGCAAACCCGTCTCCGATACGCAGTATTTT.

This clonotype showed up many times. The chain has TRBV5-6 and TRBJ2-3; 10 nucleotides match TRBD2. With 0 bases clipped from V and 5 bases from J, the junction kept 3 bases outside the gene matches. CDR1 SGHDT and CDR2 YYEEEE come from the germline V gene. The CDR3 spans 15 residues. As DNA, the CDR3 is TGTGCCAGCAGCTTGGTCGCTAGCGGGGGAGATACGCAGTATTTT. Translating it yields CASSLVASGGDTQYF.